The 2 T cell receptor beta chains in this list originate from one sample, sequenced in a study of T-cell memory formation after mild COVID-19 (dated by TCRdb to about 2021). The library relied on 5' RACE. The instrument given in TCRdb is Illumina NovaSeq 6000. The public reads were quality trimmed at Q25 with fastp and then assembled into clones with MiXCR by TCRdb, keeping productive beta chains. Every CDR3 protein is listed once, alongside the most common genes and DNA of its rows. The table for this sample lists under 600,000 distinct CDR3 sequences; roughly 21% of them were counted only once. Around 8.4% of the sample lies in the top ten. The specimen sequenced was PBMCs or a T cell subset sorted from them (not recorded which). Receptors were obtained from an adult woman who had mild COVID-19 (a few samples of this study predate the infection). The sample titles of this study are shuffled in the database, so cell type and time point are left out; the donor was told from shared clones.

This clonotype was recorded a few times. One end of the junction does not line up with germline, which may come from a read error. The CDR3 sequence: CASSWTSGNQETQYF. The CDR3 region has the DNA TGTGCTAGCAGTTGGACTAGCGGGAATCAAGAGACCCAGTACTTC. The rearrangement links TRBV7-7 to TRBJ2-5; 12 bases map to TRBD2. Germline V gene data show CDR1 as SSHAT and CDR2 as FNYEAQ (reference sequence). The CDR3 consists of 15 residues.

The rearrangement joins TRBV5-1 to TRBJ2-3; a possible D gene is TRBD1 (5 bases). The ends were cut back, 0 bases at V and 2 bases at J, with 10 bases in the middle. The CDR3 extends over 15 amino acids. Per germline, CDR1 SGHRS and CDR2 YFSETQ. The CDR3 bases are TGCGCCAGCAGCTTGGAACCGGACAACACAGATACGCAGTATTTT. This sequence encodes CASSLEPDNTDTQYF.